This T cell receptor beta chain originates from a study of CD8+ T cells in alopecia areata. This clone was seen only a few times. Its antigen is unidentified. This CDR3 has 15 amino acids. The V and J ends lost 1 base and 3 bases, in that order; junction bases with no gene match: 3. Looked up from germline, CDR1 is SGHDN and CDR2 is FVKESK. As the sequencing template, cDNA was produced by extracting RNA and reverse transcribing it. The data were produced by immunoSEQ multiplex PCR, yet TCRdb's version contains in-frame clones alone and is incomplete. In the table there are approximately 210,000 clones, approximately 65% of which are singletons. The treatment is: oral pan-JAK inhibitor, 5-10 mg twice daily. Points from the study as a whole: Within the top 100, expanded CD8+ clones significantly decreased with tofacitinib, as did scalp clonality. Amid tofacitinib therapy, many expanded lesional clones stayed present in scalp and blood. TCR sharing across patients was less clear than in mice, possibly HLA-related.

The TCR sequence derives from a human donor with alopecia areata. Material: CD4+ T cells sorted from blood, obtained around week 44, from a patient treated with tofacitinib. The chain recombines TRBV14 with TRBJ2-5; 9 positions agree with TRBD2. CDR3 sequence reads: CASSQAGLAKETQYF. CDR3 sequence (DNA): TGTGCCAGCAGCCAAGCGGGACTAGCAAAAGAGACCCAGTACTTC.